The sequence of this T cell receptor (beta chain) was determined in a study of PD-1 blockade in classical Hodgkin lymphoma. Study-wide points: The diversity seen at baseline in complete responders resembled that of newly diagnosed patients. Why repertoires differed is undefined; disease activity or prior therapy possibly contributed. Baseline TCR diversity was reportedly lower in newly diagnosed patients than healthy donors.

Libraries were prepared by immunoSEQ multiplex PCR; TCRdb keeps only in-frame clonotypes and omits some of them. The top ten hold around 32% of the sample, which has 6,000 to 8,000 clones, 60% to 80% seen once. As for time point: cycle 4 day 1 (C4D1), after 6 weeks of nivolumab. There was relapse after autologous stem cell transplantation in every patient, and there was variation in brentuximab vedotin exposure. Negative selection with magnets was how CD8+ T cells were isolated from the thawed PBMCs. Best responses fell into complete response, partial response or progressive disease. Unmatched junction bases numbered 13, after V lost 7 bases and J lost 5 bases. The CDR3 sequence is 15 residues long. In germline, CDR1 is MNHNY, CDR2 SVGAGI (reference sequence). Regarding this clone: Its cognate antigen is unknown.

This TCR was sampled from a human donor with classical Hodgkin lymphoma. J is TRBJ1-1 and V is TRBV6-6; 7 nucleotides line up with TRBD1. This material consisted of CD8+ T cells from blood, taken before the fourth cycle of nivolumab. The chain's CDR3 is CASNGQEVRRTEAFF. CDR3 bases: TGTGCCAGCAACGGACAGGAGGTCAGGAGGACTGAAGCTTTCTTT.